These 8 T cell receptor beta chains originate from one sample sequenced in a study of early T cells in non-severe SARS-CoV-2 infection. TCRdb reprocessed the 5' RACE reads with MiXCR, giving one entry per CDR3 protein. The sample has about 28,000 distinct CDR3 sequences; about 5.3% are singletons. Sequenced sample: whole blood. The receptors were sampled from an adult who was a healthcare worker with PCR-confirmed SARS-CoV-2 infection or an uninfected control (not recorded which).

This clonotype was picked up one time. V and J are TRBV11-1 and TRBJ2-1, with TRBD1 matching over 8 bases. CDR3 length: 15 amino acids. Germline V gives CDR1 SGHAT, CDR2 FQDESV (reference sequence). V trimming: 5 bases; J trimming: 1 base; junction bases outside the gene matches: 4. The CDR3 DNA reads TGTGCCAGCAGCCGGACAGGGAGGTCCTACAATGAGCAGTTCTTC. It codes for CASSRTGRSYNEQFF.

This clonotype appeared many times. The CDR3 DNA follows: TGTGCCAGCAGCGCGGACAGGGAGGTAGATACGCAGTATTTT. Translating gives CASSADREVDTQYF. V and J are TRBV9 and TRBJ2-3; 8 nucleotides line up with TRBD1. V was clipped by 3 bases and J by 5 bases; unmatched bases: 5. The CDR3 runs 14 residues. The V gene's germline CDR1 is SGDLS and CDR2 YYNGEE.

This clonotype was picked up many times. This chain links TRBV9 with TRBJ1-2; D remains unclear. The V gene lost 3 bases and the J gene lost 2 bases, with 2 bases spanning the gap. Germline V lookup: CDR1 SGDLS, CDR2 YYNGEE. This CDR3 comprises 11 residues. The CDR3 DNA reads TGTGCCAGCAGCGCGAACTATGGCTACACCTTC. Translation: CASSANYGYTF.

This clonotype was observed at least ten times. CDR3 loop: CASSVEGTYNNEQFF. The CDR3 coding sequence is TGCGCCAGCAGCGTCGAGGGAACCTACAACAATGAGCAGTTCTTC. V gene TRBV5-1 combines with J gene TRBJ2-1; D is perhaps TRBD2 (5 bases). The ends were cut back, 4 bases at V and 5 bases at J, with 16 bases in the middle. This CDR3 region has 15 residues. Germline values: CDR1 SGHRS, CDR2 YFSETQ.

CDR3 protein: CASSDREGQPQHF. CDR3 DNA: TGTGCCAGCAGTGACAGGGAGGGCCAGCCCCAGCATTTT. This chain links TRBV12-3 or TRBV12-4 with TRBJ1-5, with 7 bases identical to TRBD1. The CDR3 length is 13 residues. V trimming: 5 bases; J trimming: 7 bases; junction bases outside the gene matches: 5.

This clonotype was detected ten times or more. The CDR3 sequence is CASSLMYAGGPVNNEQFF. The CDR3 DNA sequence: TGTGCCAGCAGCTTAATGTATGCGGGAGGGCCGGTGAACAATGAGCAGTTCTTC. The V call is TRBV11-2, the J call TRBJ2-1; 9 nucleotides align to TRBD2. The germline gives CDR1 SGHAT, CDR2 FQNNGV. The CDR3 totals 18 residues. V lost 2 bases to trimming and J lost 5 bases; unmatched junction nucleotides: 13. Based on the CDR3 plus reference TRBV11-2 and TRBJ2-1, the full variable domain is EAGVAQSPRYKIIEKRQSVAFWCNPISGHATLYWYQQILGQGPKLLIQFQNNGVVDDSQLPKDRFSAERLKGVDSTLKIQPAKLEDSAVYLCASSLMYAGGPVNNEQFFGPGTRLTVL.

This clonotype was counted many times. The V call is TRBV7-8, the J call TRBJ1-4; D is possibly TRBD1 (6 bases). The CDR3 consists of 14 residues. Trimming removed 1 base from V and 6 bases from J, with 9 bases in between. In germline, CDR1 is SGHVS, CDR2 FQNEAQ. Here the CDR3 reads CASSLGGLHEKLFF. CDR3 DNA: TGTGCCAGCAGCTTAGGGGGGCTACATGAAAAACTGTTTTTT.

This clonotype was counted between two and nine times. The chain couples TRBV4-1 to TRBJ2-7; the match to TRBD2 covers 12 bases. V shed 2 bases and J 10 bases; nucleotides not matched to a gene: 9. The CDR3 is 15 residues long. Germline V gene data show CDR1 as MGHRA and CDR2 as YSYEKL. The CDR3 DNA follows: TGCGCCAGCAGCCAAACAACTAGCGGGAGGCCTCCTCAGTACTTC. This codes for CASSQTTSGRPPQYF.